This record covers a single T cell receptor beta chain. This clonotype showed up just a few times. Its antigen is unknown. Base qualities are not recorded, but no much larger clone differs from it by a single base. These data are taken from a study (dated by TCRdb to the mid-2010s). CDR1 and CDR2, per the germline V gene, are MDHEN and SYDVKM. Counted from cysteine to phenylalanine, this CDR3 has 15 amino acids. Only the CDR3 part of the read is kept: 45 bases, read in frame from the first base. V loses 3 bases of germline sequence and J loses 4 bases, and the interval between the two ends is 12 bases. The receptor library was made with RT-PCR. The listed sequencing device is Illumina MiSeq. The public reads were reprocessed in TCRdb via fastp at Q25 and MiXCR, keeping in-frame beta chains. CDR3 protein sequences are deduplicated, and each keeps its most common genes and DNA. Here the sample has approximately 720,000 distinct CDR3 sequences; 14% occur a single time. The top ten constitute 3% to 4.5% of the sample.

Specimen: memory CD4+ T cells from blood. The receptor was derived from a female donor in good health, serving as a healthy control. This receptor chain uses TRBV28 and TRBJ2-2; perhaps TRBD2 is the D gene, with 7 bases matching. The nucleotide sequence is given as TGTGCCAGCAGTTTGGGGGGGCGTACCACCGGGGAGCTGTTTTTT. Translation gives CASSLGGRTTGELFF.